A selection of T cell receptor beta chains follows, all from one sample in a study of identical twins. A single record per CDR3 protein comes from TCRdb applying MiXCR to the 5' RACE reads. The sample yields approximately 600,000 distinct CDR3 sequences, approximately 9.6% seen once. These data also featured in a second study, about yellow fever vaccine responses in identical twins.

Material for sequencing was PBMCs. These receptors were obtained from a woman under 30 in good health. Each CDR3 is given with its conserved first and last residue. D genes are given only for firm matches. Expanded clones are given a class, and other clones once, few, many or no size at all.

CDR3nt: TGCAGCGTTCCCCTGGGCACGAACACCGGGGAGCTGTTTTTT; CDR3aa: CSVPLGTNTGELFF; abundance: many; j_gene: TRBJ2-2; v_gene: TRBV29-1; d_gene: .
CDR3nt: TGTGCCACCAGCAAAACTATGAGAGGGCGGAACACTGAAGCTTTCTTT; CDR3aa: CATSKTMRGRNTEAFF; abundance: many; j_gene: TRBJ1-1; v_gene: TRBV15; d_gene: .
CDR3nt: TGCGCCAGCAGCGCCGGACAGCTTGAAGCTTTCTTT; CDR3aa: CASSAGQLEAFF; abundance: .; j_gene: TRBJ1-1; v_gene: TRBV5-1; d_gene: .
CDR3nt: TGTGCCATCACCAAAGGAAAGGGTTTAGGCTACGAGCAGTACTTC; CDR3aa: CAITKGKGLGYEQYF; abundance: few; j_gene: TRBJ2-7; v_gene: TRBV28; d_gene: .
CDR3nt: TGTGCCAGCAGCCAGGGGCATACTAGCACAGATACGCAGTATTTT; CDR3aa: CASSQGHTSTDTQYF; abundance: .; j_gene: TRBJ2-3; v_gene: TRBV3-1; d_gene: .
CDR3nt: TGTGCCAGCGTGTGGGAGAGGACAGATACGCAGTATTTT; CDR3aa: CASVWERTDTQYF; abundance: .; j_gene: TRBJ2-3; v_gene: TRBV28; d_gene: .
CDR3nt: TGTGCCAGCAGCCCCAACAGGGCCCAAAACATTCAGTACTTC; CDR3aa: CASSPNRAQNIQYF; abundance: .; j_gene: TRBJ2-4; v_gene: TRBV4-2; d_gene: .
CDR3nt: TGTGCCAGCAGTTACTATCTGGGGATACAAGAGACCCAGTACTTC; CDR3aa: CASSYYLGIQETQYF; abundance: many; j_gene: TRBJ2-5; v_gene: TRBV6-6; d_gene: .
CDR3nt: TGCAGTGCTAGAGATACGGGGGTCGGGGAGACCCAGTACTTC; CDR3aa: CSARDTGVGETQYF; abundance: .; j_gene: TRBJ2-5; v_gene: TRBV20-1; d_gene: .
CDR3nt: TGTGCCAGCAGTTATTCGACCGGGACCTTTTATGGCTACACCTTC; CDR3aa: CASSYSTGTFYGYTF; abundance: .; j_gene: TRBJ1-2; v_gene: TRBV6-2/TRBV6-3; d_gene: .
CDR3nt: TGTGCCAGCAGTTTACTAGGCGGGGAGCTGTTTTTT; CDR3aa: CASSLLGGELFF; abundance: many; j_gene: TRBJ2-2; v_gene: TRBV28; d_gene: .
CDR3nt: TGCAGCGTTCTAGGGCAGGCCTACGAGCAGTACTTC; CDR3aa: CSVLGQAYEQYF; abundance: many; j_gene: TRBJ2-7; v_gene: TRBV29-1; d_gene: .
CDR3nt: TGTGCCATCAGTGACCTAGCAGCTACGCAGTATTTT; CDR3aa: CAISDLAATQYF; abundance: .; j_gene: TRBJ2-3; v_gene: TRBV10-3; d_gene: .
CDR3nt: TGTGCCAGCGATAGCGGGAACTCCTACGAGCAGTACTTC; CDR3aa: CASDSGNSYEQYF; abundance: .; j_gene: TRBJ2-7; v_gene: TRBV6-2/TRBV6-3; d_gene: TRBD2
CDR3nt: TGCAGCGTTGGTTTAGGTAGGGGGGCGAATACGCAGTATTTT; CDR3aa: CSVGLGRGANTQYF; abundance: .; j_gene: TRBJ2-3; v_gene: TRBV29-1; d_gene: .
CDR3nt: TGTGCCAGCAGCCAGGCTCCCTACGAGCAGTACTTC; CDR3aa: CASSQAPYEQYF; abundance: many; j_gene: TRBJ2-7; v_gene: TRBV12-3/TRBV12-4; d_gene: .
CDR3nt: TGCAGCGTTGAAGATCCGGGGCGCCAAGAGACCCAGTACTTC; CDR3aa: CSVEDPGRQETQYF; abundance: many; j_gene: TRBJ2-5; v_gene: TRBV29-1; d_gene: .
CDR3nt: TGTGCTAGTGGTTTGGGGGTGTTGACAGAAGCTTTCTTT; CDR3aa: CASGLGVLTEAFF; abundance: few; j_gene: TRBJ1-1; v_gene: TRBV12-5; d_gene: .
CDR3nt: TGCGCCAGCGGAGGTAGCGGGGGCACAGATACGCAGTATTTT; CDR3aa: CASGGSGGTDTQYF; abundance: many; j_gene: TRBJ2-3; v_gene: TRBV10-1; d_gene: TRBD2
CDR3nt: TGTGCCAGCAGCAAAGTACTTCAGGGGAGAGGGACTAATGAAAAACTGTTTTTT; CDR3aa: CASSKVLQGRGTNEKLFF; abundance: .; j_gene: TRBJ1-4; v_gene: TRBV21-1; d_gene: .
CDR3nt: TGTGCCAGCAGTTTTGGGACTGCAGATACGCAGTATTTT; CDR3aa: CASSFGTADTQYF; abundance: .; j_gene: TRBJ2-3; v_gene: TRBV27; d_gene: .
CDR3nt: TGTGCCAGCAGTTTAGCTCAGGGGAGCTCCTACGAGCAGTACTTC; CDR3aa: CASSLAQGSSYEQYF; abundance: .; j_gene: TRBJ2-7; v_gene: TRBV12-3/TRBV12-4; d_gene: .
CDR3nt: TGTGCCAGCAGCGTAGCTTTCGACAAGAACACCGGGGAGCTGTTTTTT; CDR3aa: CASSVAFDKNTGELFF; abundance: few; j_gene: TRBJ2-2; v_gene: TRBV9; d_gene: .
CDR3nt: TGTGCCATCATGAGCATTGGGGACACTGAAGCTTTCTTT; CDR3aa: CAIMSIGDTEAFF; abundance: few; j_gene: TRBJ1-1; v_gene: TRBV10-3; d_gene: .
CDR3nt: TGTGCCAGCAGTTTACAGGGACTAGCGGGTTACACAGATACGCAGTATTTT; CDR3aa: CASSLQGLAGYTDTQYF; abundance: .; j_gene: TRBJ2-3; v_gene: TRBV28; d_gene: TRBD2
CDR3nt: TGTGCCAGCACCAAAGGGACTAGCGGGAAGGGTCGCACCGGGGAGCTGTTTTTT; CDR3aa: CASTKGTSGKGRTGELFF; abundance: many; j_gene: TRBJ2-2; v_gene: TRBV12-3/TRBV12-4; d_gene: TRBD2
CDR3nt: TGTGCCAGCAGTTACACTAGCGGGGGCCTAAAGGATCCAGAGACCCAGTACTTC; CDR3aa: CASSYTSGGLKDPETQYF; abundance: few; j_gene: TRBJ2-5; v_gene: TRBV6-5; d_gene: TRBD2
CDR3nt: TGTGCCAGCAGCCCGCGGACTAGCGGCAAAGGCTCTGGGGCCAACGTCCTGACTTTC; CDR3aa: CASSPRTSGKGSGANVLTF; abundance: .; j_gene: TRBJ2-6; v_gene: TRBV11-1; d_gene: TRBD2
CDR3nt: TGTGCCACCAGCGTGCTGGGACCCCAAATTAACACCGGGGAGCTGTTTTTT; CDR3aa: CATSVLGPQINTGELFF; abundance: .; j_gene: TRBJ2-2; v_gene: TRBV15; d_gene: .
CDR3nt: TGCGCCAGCAGTGGTCCAGGGGTTAACGGGGAGCTGTTTTTT; CDR3aa: CASSGPGVNGELFF; abundance: .; j_gene: TRBJ2-2; v_gene: TRBV10-1; d_gene: .
CDR3nt: TGTGCCAGCAGCTCCTCTAAAGCGCCGAGCTCCTACGAGCAGTACTTC; CDR3aa: CASSSSKAPSSYEQYF; abundance: .; j_gene: TRBJ2-7; v_gene: TRBV7-2; d_gene: .
CDR3nt: TGTGCCAGCAGCCGACAATCTAGCGGGAGCAGGAGTGAGCAGTTCTTC; CDR3aa: CASSRQSSGSRSEQFF; abundance: many; j_gene: TRBJ2-1; v_gene: TRBV4-2; d_gene: TRBD2